This T cell receptor beta chain was captured by sequencing in a study of cytomegalovirus exposure and HLA in healthy donors. Researchers ran the PCR with 60 Vbeta and 13 Jbeta primers. Sequenced by immunoSEQ multiplex PCR; TCRdb stores in-frame clones only, minus some. The sample lists about 190,000 clones; over 65% were seen once. Germline V CDR1 and CDR2: MNHNS, SASEGT. The germline V and J ends were trimmed by 5 bases and 6 bases, with 16 bases remaining between them. The CDR3 consists of 14 residues. The receptor was isolated from a woman between 45 and 65 years old in good health and CMV-seropositive. Source material: PBMCs. The chain joins TRBV6-1 to TRBJ1-2; D is ambiguous. The DNA for the CDR3 is TGTGCCAGCAGTTATTCCCCGGTGGTTGATGGCTACACCTTC. This gives the protein CASSYSPVVDGYTF.